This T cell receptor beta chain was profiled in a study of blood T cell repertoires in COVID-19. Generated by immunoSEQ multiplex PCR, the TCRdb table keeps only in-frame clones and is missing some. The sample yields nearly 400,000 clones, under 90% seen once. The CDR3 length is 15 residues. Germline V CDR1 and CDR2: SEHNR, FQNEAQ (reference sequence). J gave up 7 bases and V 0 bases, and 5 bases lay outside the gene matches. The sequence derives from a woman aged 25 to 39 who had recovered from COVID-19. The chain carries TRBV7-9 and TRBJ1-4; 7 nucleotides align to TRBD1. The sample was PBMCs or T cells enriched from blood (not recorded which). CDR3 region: CASSLAEGAFEKLFF. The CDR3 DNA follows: TGTGCCAGCAGCTTAGCTGAGGGGGCCTTTGAAAAACTGTTTTTT.